A selection of T cell receptor beta chains follows, all from one sample in a study of T cells after posttransplantation cyclophosphamide. Produced via immunoSEQ multiplex PCR; TCRdb's table is partial and in-frame only. The table records some 30,000 clones, roughly 91% of them present only once. Material: naive CD4+ T cells sorted from blood. These receptors were collected from a man younger than 45 in good health and a related stem cell transplant donor. CDR3s include the opening cysteine and the closing phenylalanine or tryptophan. Fields, in order: clone size, D gene, V gene, J gene, CDR3 DNA, CDR3 protein. The D gene is left open where the match is weak. Size tells how often a clone was seen (once, few, many) or the class of an expanded clone, and some rows leave it out.

NA,TRBD2,TRBV9,TRBJ2-1,TGTGCCAGCAGCGTAGTGAGCGGGGCTGGCGAGAATGAGCAGTTCTTC,CASSVVSGAGENEQFF
once,NA,TRBV19,TRBJ2-5,TGTGCCAGTAGTATAGGGGGCAGGGTTTCGGGAGAGACCCAGTACTTC,CASSIGGRVSGETQYF
NA,TRBD2,TRBV5-1,TRBJ2-1,TGCGCCAGCAGTGGAGCGGGGGACTCCTACAATGAGCAGTTCTTC,CASSGAGDSYNEQFF
NA,TRBD1,TRBV5-6,TRBJ1-6,TGCGCCAGCAGCTTGGGACAGGTTTCACCCCTCCACTTT,CASSLGQVSPLHF
NA,TRBD2,TRBV4-2,TRBJ2-1,TGTGCCAGCAGCCTCGGGGGGGGGTTGTGGAATGAGCAGTTCTTC,CASSLGGGLWNEQFF
NA,NA,TRBV10-2,TRBJ2-5,TGCGCCAGCAGTGATGAGAGAGAGACCCAGTACTTC,CASSDERETQYF
NA,NA,TRBV6-5,TRBJ2-3,TGTGCCAGCAGCCGGGGATCCACAGATACGCAGTATTTT,CASSRGSTDTQYF
NA,NA,TRBV28,TRBJ2-2,TGTGCCAGCAGTTTAGGAGGGGCGAAGAGCGGGGAGCTGTTTTTT,CASSLGGAKSGELFF
NA,NA,TRBV19,TRBJ1-6,TGTGCCAGTAGTTCCTCGGGGGAACTCTCCTATAATTCACCCCTCCACTTT,CASSSSGELSYNSPLHF
NA,NA,TRBV7-2,TRBJ1-5,TGTGCCAGCAGCCCGCGGACACCGTACAATCAGCCCCAGCATTTT,CASSPRTPYNQPQHF
once,NA,TRBV5-8,TRBJ1-2,TGTGCCAGCAGCTTGCGGAGGACGCCTAACTATGGCTACACCTTC,CASSLRRTPNYGYTF
NA,TRBD2,TRBV9,TRBJ2-3,TGTGCCAGCAGCCGGGAGCGGTGGAGCGGGGGGGCCCGGGATACGCAGTATTTT,CASSRERWSGGARDTQYF
NA,NA,TRBV4-1,TRBJ2-7,TGCGCCAGCAGCCTTAACGAGGGTTACGAGCAGTACTTC,CASSLNEGYEQYF
NA,NA,TRBV28,TRBJ1-1,TGTGCCAGCAGCCTGGACAGTGTGAACACTGAAGCTTTCTTT,CASSLDSVNTEAFF
NA,TRBD1,TRBV7-3,TRBJ1-1,TGTGCCAGCAGCAAACAGGGGAGCAACACTGAAGCTTTCTTT,CASSKQGSNTEAFF
once,TRBD1,TRBV5-1,TRBJ2-1,TGCGCCAGCAGCTTCGGGACAGCTACCTACAATGAGCAGTTCTTC,CASSFGTATYNEQFF
NA,NA,TRBV7-8,TRBJ2-7,TGTGCCAGCAGCTTAGGAGGGGGGGGTCCGTACTTC,CASSLGGGGPYF
NA,TRBD1,TRBV15,TRBJ2-7,TGTGCCACCAGCAGAAATCTTGAGACAGGGGTTTCCTACGAGCAGTACTTC,CATSRNLETGVSYEQYF
NA,NA,TRBV6-1,TRBJ1-1,TGTGCCAGCAGTGAAGTTCTCAGGGCAGGCTTCTTT,CASSEVLRAGFF
few,NA,TRBV10-3,TRBJ1-3,TGTGCCATCAGTGATACAGGGCCTGGTGGAAACACCATATATTTT,CAISDTGPGGNTIYF
NA,TRBD1,TRBV19,TRBJ1-2,TGTGCCAGTAGTATATCACCGACAGGGGCCGACTATGGCTACACCTTC,CASSISPTGADYGYTF
NA,NA,TRBV19,TRBJ1-1,TGTGCCAGTAGTGTGGGACACAAGGTGAACACTGAAGCTTTCTTT,CASSVGHKVNTEAFF
NA,TRBD1,TRBV2,TRBJ2-3,TGTGCCAGCAGATGGACAGGGGACAGCACAGATACGCAGTATTTT,CASRWTGDSTDTQYF
NA,TRBD1,TRBV7-2,TRBJ1-6,TGTGCCAGCAGCCCACGGACAGGAGGCAATTCACCCCTCCACTTT,CASSPRTGGNSPLHF
NA,NA,TRBV29-1,TRBJ2-7,TGCAGCGTTGGTAGAGGGGACAACGAGCAGTACTTC,CSVGRGDNEQYF
NA,TRBD1,TRBV19,TRBJ2-7,TGTGCCAGTAGTGGTCGACAGGGAAGCTCCTACGAGCAGTACTTC,CASSGRQGSSYEQYF